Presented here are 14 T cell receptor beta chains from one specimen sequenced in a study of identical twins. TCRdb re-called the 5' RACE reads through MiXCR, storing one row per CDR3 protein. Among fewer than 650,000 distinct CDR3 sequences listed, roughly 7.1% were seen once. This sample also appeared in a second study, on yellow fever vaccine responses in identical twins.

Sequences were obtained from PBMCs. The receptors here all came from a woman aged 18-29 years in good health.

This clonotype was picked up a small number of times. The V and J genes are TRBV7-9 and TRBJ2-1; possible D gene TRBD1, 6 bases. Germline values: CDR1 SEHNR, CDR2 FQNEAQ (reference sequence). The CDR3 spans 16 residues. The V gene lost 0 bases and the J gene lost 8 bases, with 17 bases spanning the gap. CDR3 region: CASSLAPLQGEDEQFF. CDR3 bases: TGTGCCAGCAGCTTAGCGCCCTTACAGGGAGAGGATGAGCAGTTCTTC. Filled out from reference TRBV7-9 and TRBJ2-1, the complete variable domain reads DTGVSQNPRHKITKRGQNVTFRCDPISEHNRLYWYRQTLGQGPEFLTYFQNEAQLEKSRLLSDRFSAERPKGSFSTLEIQRTEQGDSAMYLCASSLAPLQGEDEQFFGPGTRLTVL.

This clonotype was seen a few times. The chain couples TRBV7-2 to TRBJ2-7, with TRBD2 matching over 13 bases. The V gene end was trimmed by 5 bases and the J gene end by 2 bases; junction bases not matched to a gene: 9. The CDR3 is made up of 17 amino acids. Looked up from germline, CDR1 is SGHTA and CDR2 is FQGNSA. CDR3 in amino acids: CASSRTEGLAGAYEQYF. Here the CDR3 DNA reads TGTGCCAGCAGCCGAACAGAAGGACTAGCGGGAGCCTACGAGCAGTACTTC.

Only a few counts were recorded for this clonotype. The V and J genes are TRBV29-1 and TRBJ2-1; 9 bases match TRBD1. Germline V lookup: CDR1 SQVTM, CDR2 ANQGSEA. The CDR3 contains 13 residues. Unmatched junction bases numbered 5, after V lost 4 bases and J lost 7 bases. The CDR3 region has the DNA TGCAGCGTTGGAGGGACAGGGACTAATGAGCAGTTCTTC. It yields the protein CSVGGTGTNEQFF.

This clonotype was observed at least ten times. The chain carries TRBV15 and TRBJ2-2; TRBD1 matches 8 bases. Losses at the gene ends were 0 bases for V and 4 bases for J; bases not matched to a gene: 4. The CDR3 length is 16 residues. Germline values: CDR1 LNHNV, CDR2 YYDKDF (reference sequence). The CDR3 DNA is TGTGCCACCAGCAGAGATTACAGGGGGAGCACCGGGGAGCTGTTTTTT. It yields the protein CATSRDYRGSTGELFF.

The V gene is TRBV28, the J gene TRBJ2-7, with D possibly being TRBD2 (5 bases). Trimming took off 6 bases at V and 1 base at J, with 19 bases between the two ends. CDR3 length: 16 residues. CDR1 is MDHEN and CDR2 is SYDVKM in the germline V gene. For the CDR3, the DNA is TGTGCCAGCAGACCGCAATTCCTGAGCGGTTCCTACGAGCAGTACTTC. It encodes CASRPQFLSGSYEQYF.

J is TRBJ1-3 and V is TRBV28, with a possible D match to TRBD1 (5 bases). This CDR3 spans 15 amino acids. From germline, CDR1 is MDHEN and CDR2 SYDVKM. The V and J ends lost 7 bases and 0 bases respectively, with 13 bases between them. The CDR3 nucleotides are TGTGCCAGCATGACAGCTTTTAGCTCTGGAAACACCATATATTTT. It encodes CASMTAFSSGNTIYF.

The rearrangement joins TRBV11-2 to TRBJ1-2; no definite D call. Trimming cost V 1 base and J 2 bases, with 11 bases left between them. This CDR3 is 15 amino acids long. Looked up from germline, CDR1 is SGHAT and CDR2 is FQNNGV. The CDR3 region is CASSLAHQKNYGYTF. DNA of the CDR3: TGTGCCAGCAGCTTAGCGCATCAGAAAAACTATGGCTACACCTTC.

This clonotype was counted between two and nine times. The CDR3 bases are TGTGCCAGCAGTCCAAATGGTTGGTTGCAGCAGTTCTTC. This sequence encodes CASSPNGWLQQFF. The J gene is TRBJ2-1, the V gene TRBV11-2; D is undetermined. The germline CDR1 and CDR2 sequences are SGHAT and FQNNGV. Trimming stripped 6 bases from V and 11 bases from J, with 17 bases between. The CDR3 contains 13 residues.

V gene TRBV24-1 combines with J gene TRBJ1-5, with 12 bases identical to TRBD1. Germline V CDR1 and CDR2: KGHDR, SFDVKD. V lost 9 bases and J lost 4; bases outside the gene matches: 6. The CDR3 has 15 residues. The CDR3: CATSGTGGLNQPQHF. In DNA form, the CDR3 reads TGTGCCACCTCCGGGACAGGGGGCCTTAATCAGCCCCAGCATTTT.

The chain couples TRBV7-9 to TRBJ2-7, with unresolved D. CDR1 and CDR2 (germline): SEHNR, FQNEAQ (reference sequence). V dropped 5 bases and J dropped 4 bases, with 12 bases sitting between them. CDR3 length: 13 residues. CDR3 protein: CASSGGRAYEQYF. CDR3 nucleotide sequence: TGTGCCAGCAGCGGTGGTCGCGCATACGAGCAGTACTTC.

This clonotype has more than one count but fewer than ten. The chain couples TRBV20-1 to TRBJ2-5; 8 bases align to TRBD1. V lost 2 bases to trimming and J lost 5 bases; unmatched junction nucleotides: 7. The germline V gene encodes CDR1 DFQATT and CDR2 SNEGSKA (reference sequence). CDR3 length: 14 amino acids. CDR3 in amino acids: CSARLGQGSETQYF. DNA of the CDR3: TGCAGTGCTAGACTCGGACAGGGTTCGGAGACCCAGTACTTC.

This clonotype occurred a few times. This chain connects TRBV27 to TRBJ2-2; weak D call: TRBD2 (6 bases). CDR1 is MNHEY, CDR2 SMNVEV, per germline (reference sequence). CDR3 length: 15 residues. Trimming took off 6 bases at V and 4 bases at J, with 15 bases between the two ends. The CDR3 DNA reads TGTGCCAGCAGCACCAGGAGGGCCGGCACCGGGGAGCTGTTTTTT. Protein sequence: CASSTRRAGTGELFF.

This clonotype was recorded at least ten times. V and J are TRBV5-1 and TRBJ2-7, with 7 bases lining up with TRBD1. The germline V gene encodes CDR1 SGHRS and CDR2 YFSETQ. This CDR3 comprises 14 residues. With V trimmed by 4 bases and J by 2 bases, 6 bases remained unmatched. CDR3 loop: CASSVTGVPYEQYF. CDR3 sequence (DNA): TGCGCCAGCAGCGTAACAGGGGTCCCCTACGAGCAGTACTTC.

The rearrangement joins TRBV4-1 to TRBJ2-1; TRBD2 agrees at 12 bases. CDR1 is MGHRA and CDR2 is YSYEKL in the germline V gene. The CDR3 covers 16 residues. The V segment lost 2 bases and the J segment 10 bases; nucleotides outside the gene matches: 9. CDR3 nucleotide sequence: TGCGCCAGCAGCCAACCGGGACTAGCGGGTGAAGGAGAGCAGTTCTTC. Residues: CASSQPGLAGEGEQFF.